The clone carrying this T cell receptor (beta chain) was detected many times. Its antigen remains unknown. The record originates from a study of regulatory T cells in long-lasting Graves disease. The time point here: newly diagnosed GD, antithyroid drugs for less than 3 months. RNA from PBMCs was the source of the TCR library. Relying on iRepertoire HTBI primers and Arm-PCR of CDR3 regions, the team built TCR beta libraries. TCRdb re-called the multiplex PCR reads through MiXCR, storing one row per CDR3 protein. The repertoire holds some 400,000 distinct CDR3 sequences, with 15% as singletons. The study's findings and limits: Rather than thyroid tissue, only peripheral blood underwent study.

The same data also went into a second study, on T cells in Graves' hyperthyroidism and ophthalmopathy.

This clonotype originated in a woman aged 25-40 years with Graves disease. Material: peripheral blood mononuclear cells (PBMCs), obtained at new diagnosis, from a patient treated with antithyroid drugs.

The CDR3 loop reads CASSGRGPNTEAFF. CDR3 DNA: TGTGCCAGCAGTGGCAGGGGACCGAACACTGAAGCTTTCTTT. The chain joins TRBV12-3 or TRBV12-4 to TRBJ1-1; the D gene is possibly TRBD1 (6 bases). The CDR3 is 14 residues long. V was shortened by 5 bases and J by 1 base, with 11 bases between the two germline ends.